This T cell receptor beta chain originates from a study of blood T cells in healthy people across ages. CDR1 and CDR2 (germline): DFQATT, SNEGSKA (reference sequence). The CDR3 is 11 residues long. Russia was home to the donors, healthy Caucasian individuals aged 6 to 90. The second PCR ran roughly 6 to 12 cycles with a sample-barcoded 5' primer and J-beta primers. TCRdb recomputed calls from the 5' RACE reads with MiXCR, one row per CDR3 protein. This table has hundreds of thousands of distinct CDR3 sequences, 20% to 25% appearing once. The source is a man between 65 and 85 years old in good health. Sequencing was performed on blood. V gene TRBV20-1 combines with J gene TRBJ1-2, with D uncertain. For the CDR3, the DNA is TGCAGGGGTCCGGGTCGGGGTGGCTACACCTTC. Translation: CRGPGRGGYTF.